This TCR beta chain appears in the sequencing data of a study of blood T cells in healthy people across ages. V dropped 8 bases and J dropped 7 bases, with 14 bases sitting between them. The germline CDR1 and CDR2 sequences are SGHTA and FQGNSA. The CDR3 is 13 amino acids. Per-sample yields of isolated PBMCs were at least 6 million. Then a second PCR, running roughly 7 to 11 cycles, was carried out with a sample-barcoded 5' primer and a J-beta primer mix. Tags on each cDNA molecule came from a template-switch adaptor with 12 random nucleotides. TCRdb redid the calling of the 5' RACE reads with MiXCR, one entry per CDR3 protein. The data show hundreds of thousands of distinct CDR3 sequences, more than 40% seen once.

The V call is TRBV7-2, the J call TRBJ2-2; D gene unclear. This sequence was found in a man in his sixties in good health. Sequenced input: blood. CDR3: CASDIGFGGELFF. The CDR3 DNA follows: TGTGCCAGCGACATAGGTTTCGGCGGGGAGCTGTTTTTT.